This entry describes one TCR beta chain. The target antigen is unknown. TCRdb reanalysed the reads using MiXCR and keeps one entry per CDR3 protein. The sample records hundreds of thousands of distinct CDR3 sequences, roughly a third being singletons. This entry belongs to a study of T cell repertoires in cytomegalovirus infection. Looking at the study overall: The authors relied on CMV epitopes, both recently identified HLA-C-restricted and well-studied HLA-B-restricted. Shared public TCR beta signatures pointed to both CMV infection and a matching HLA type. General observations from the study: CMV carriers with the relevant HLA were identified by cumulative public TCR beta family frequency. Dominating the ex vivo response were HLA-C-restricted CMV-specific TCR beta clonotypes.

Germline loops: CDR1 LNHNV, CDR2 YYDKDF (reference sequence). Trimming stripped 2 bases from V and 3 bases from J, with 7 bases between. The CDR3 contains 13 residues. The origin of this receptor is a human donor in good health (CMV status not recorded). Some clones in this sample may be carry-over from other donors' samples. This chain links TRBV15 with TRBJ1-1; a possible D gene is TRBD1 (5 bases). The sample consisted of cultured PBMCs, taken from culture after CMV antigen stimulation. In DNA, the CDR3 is TGTGCCACCAGCAGACAGGGTTACACTGAAGCTTTCTTT. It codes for CATSRQGYTEAFF. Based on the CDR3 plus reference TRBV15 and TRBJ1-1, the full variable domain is DAMVIQNPRYQVTQFGKPVTLSCSQTLNHNVMYWYQQKSSQAPKLLFHYYDKDFNNEADTPDNFQSRRPNTSFCFLDIRSPGLGDTAMYLCATSRQGYTEAFFGQGTRLTVV.